Below, one T cell receptor beta chain is given with its context. The antigen is undetermined. These data originate in a study of CXCR3-negative and CXCR3-positive naive CD8 T cells. The overall study: The libraries together contributed about 130 million TRB reads, each supplying about 1.5 +/- 0.3 million.

The CDR3 runs 14 residues. Germline V gives CDR1 DFQATT, CDR2 SNEGSKA (reference sequence). cDNA libraries for TRB were generated by 5' RACE incorporating UMI labels. Using the 5' RACE reads, TCRdb records one entry per CDR3 protein without DNA. Seen in this sample are 20,000 to 30,000 distinct CDR3 sequences; the ten most common clones hold over 2.5%. Study-level findings and limits: For the naive subsets, surface CD5 was similar, and TCR strength was inferred from TRB CDR3 properties. Diversity in memory CD8+ cells fell much lower than the comparably high levels seen in both naive subsets. The TRB CDR3s that CXCR3-positive naive cells carried were more hydrophobic than those of CXCR3-negative naive cells.

The clonotype was recovered from a human donor in good health. Some clones in this sample may be carry-over from other donors' samples. The sequencing sample was made of naive CXCR3- CD8+ T cells from blood. Subset reported: CD45RO-CCR7+CD27+CD95- naive CD8+ T cells lacking CXCR3 (TNR3-). The chain couples TRBV20-1 to TRBJ2-7. CDR3: CSARSPTVDYEQYF.